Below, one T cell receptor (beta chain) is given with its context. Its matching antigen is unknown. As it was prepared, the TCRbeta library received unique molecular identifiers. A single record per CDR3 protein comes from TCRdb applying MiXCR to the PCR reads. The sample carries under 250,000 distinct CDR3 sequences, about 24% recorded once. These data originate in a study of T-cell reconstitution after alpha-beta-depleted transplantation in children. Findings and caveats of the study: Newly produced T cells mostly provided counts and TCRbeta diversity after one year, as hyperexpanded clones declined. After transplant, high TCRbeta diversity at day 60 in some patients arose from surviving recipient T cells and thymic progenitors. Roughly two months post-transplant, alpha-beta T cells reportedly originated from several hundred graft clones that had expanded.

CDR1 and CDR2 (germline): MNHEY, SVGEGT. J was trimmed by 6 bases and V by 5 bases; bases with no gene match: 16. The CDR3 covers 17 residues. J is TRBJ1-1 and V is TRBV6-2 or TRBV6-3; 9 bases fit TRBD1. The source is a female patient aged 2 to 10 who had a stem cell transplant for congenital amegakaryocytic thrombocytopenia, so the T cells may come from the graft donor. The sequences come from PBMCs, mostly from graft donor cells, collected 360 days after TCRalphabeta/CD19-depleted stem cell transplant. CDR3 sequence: CASSPTAGTGLVAEAFF. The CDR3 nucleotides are TGTGCCAGCAGTCCCACCGCCGGGACAGGGTTGGTCGCTGAAGCTTTCTTT.